Shown below are 23 T cell receptor beta chains from a single sample sequenced in a study of cytomegalovirus exposure and HLA in healthy donors. PCR employed 60 Vbeta and 13 Jbeta primers. Sequencing used immunoSEQ multiplex PCR; TCRdb keeps in-frame clones, though not all of them. Among about 120,000 clones listed, over 75% were seen once. The specimen was PBMCs. These TCRs come from a human donor in good health.

The chain joins TRBV7-9 to TRBJ2-7; D may be TRBD1 (6 bases). From germline, CDR1 is SEHNR and CDR2 FQNEAQ (reference sequence). There are 14 residues in the CDR3. Between the trimmed V and J ends, which lost 4 bases and 0 bases, there was a span of 10 bases. CDR3 protein: CASSYTGSSYEQYF. In DNA form, the CDR3 reads TGTGCCAGCAGCTACACAGGGAGCTCCTACGAGCAGTACTTC.

The DNA for the CDR3 is TGTGCCAGCAGCCAAGGGCCGTTGGCACTAGCGATTGAGCAGTTCTTC. It yields the protein CASSQGPLALAIEQFF. The chain has TRBV4-2 and TRBJ2-1; 7 bases fit TRBD2. V lost 1 base, J lost 9 bases, and 12 bases stayed unmatched. Germline CDR1 is LGHNA and CDR2 is YNFKEQ. This CDR3 is built from 16 residues.

V and J are TRBV7-2 and TRBJ1-2, with 10 bases matching TRBD1. Germline CDR1 is SGHTA and CDR2 is FQGNSA. The ends lost 5 bases at V and 4 bases at J; junction bases unmatched: 7. CDR3 length: 15 residues. CDR3 protein: CASSLRQGAPYGYTF. CDR3 DNA sequence: TGTGCCAGCAGCCTACGACAGGGGGCTCCCTATGGCTACACCTTC. The full variable domain, rest sourced from reference TRBV7-2 and TRBJ1-2, is GAGVSQSPSNKVTEKGKDVELRCDPISGHTALYWYRQSLGQGLEFLIYFQGNSAPDKSGLPSDRFSAERTGGSVSTLTIQRTQQEDSAVYLCASSLRQGAPYGYTFGSGTRLTVV.

This clone was counted only a few times. The chain has TRBV6-6 and TRBJ1-1; no definite D call. This CDR3 comprises 13 residues. The V end was cut by 2 bases, the J end by 6 bases, with 10 bases between. Germline CDR1 is MNHNY and CDR2 is SVGAGI (reference sequence). The CDR3 protein is CASSYGQPPEAFF. The CDR3 coding sequence is TGTGCCAGCAGTTACGGGCAGCCTCCTGAAGCTTTCTTT.

The V call is TRBV27, the J call TRBJ2-3; 7 positions agree with TRBD2. Germline trimming cut 2 bases from V and 2 bases from J; bases unmatched to any gene: 10. Germline CDR1 reads MNHEY; CDR2 reads SMNVEV (reference sequence). This CDR3 has 17 residues. Here the CDR3 reads CASSLGLAGVNTDTQYF. The DNA of the CDR3 is TGTGCCAGCAGTTTAGGGTTGGCGGGAGTTAACACAGATACGCAGTATTTT.

This chain joins TRBV6-5 and TRBJ2-5; the match to TRBD2 covers 8 bases. In germline, CDR1 is MNHEY, CDR2 SVGAGI. The CDR3 is 13 amino acids. V lost 6 bases and J lost 4; bases outside the gene matches: 4. CDR3 bases: TGTGCCAGCAGCTATAGCGGGACAGAGACCCAGTACTTC. This encodes CASSYSGTETQYF.

This clone has a single count. The J gene is TRBJ2-7, the V gene TRBV2; 10 nucleotides line up with TRBD2. The ends lost 6 bases at V and 0 bases at J; junction bases unmatched: 8. Germline CDR1 SNHLY, CDR2 FYNNEI. This CDR3 spans 16 amino acids. The CDR3 bases are TGTGCCAGCAGGTCAATAGCGGGAGGTGCCTCCTACGAGCAGTACTTC. Its protein product is CASRSIAGGASYEQYF. Complete variable domain (other parts from reference TRBV2 and TRBJ2-7): EPEVTQTPSHQVTQMGQEVILRCVPISNHLYFYWYRQILGQKVEFLVSFYNNEISEKSEIFDDQFSVERPDGSNFTLKIRSTKLEDSAMYFCASRSIAGGASYEQYFGPGTRLTVT.

This clone occurred once. The V and J genes are TRBV5-5 and TRBJ2-1; 10 nucleotides line up with TRBD2. Losses at the gene ends were 4 bases for V and 4 bases for J; bases not matched to a gene: 5. Germline assignment: CDR1 SGHKS and CDR2 YYEKEE (reference sequence). This CDR3 region has 15 residues. The CDR3 sequence: CASSPGLADYNEQFF. The CDR3 nucleotides read TGTGCCAGCAGCCCTGGACTAGCGGATTACAATGAGCAGTTCTTC.

This clone is a singleton in its sample. The chain has TRBV18 and TRBJ1-1; D not certain. V dropped 1 base and J dropped 5 bases, with 14 bases sitting between them. Per the germline V gene, CDR1 is KGHSH and CDR2 is LQKENI. There are 15 residues in the CDR3. CDR3 loop: CASSPREGSGTEAFF. DNA of the CDR3: TGTGCCAGCTCACCACGCGAGGGTAGTGGGACTGAAGCTTTCTTT.

The chain links TRBV7-2 to TRBJ2-1, with D perhaps matching TRBD1 (6 bases). Germline CDR1 SGHTA, CDR2 FQGNSA. V was clipped by 5 bases and J by 0 bases, with 14 bases between them. The CDR3 spans 16 residues. CDR3 loop: CASSIEGQLSYNEQFF. CDR3 bases: TGTGCCAGCAGCATAGAGGGACAACTCTCCTACAATGAGCAGTTCTTC.

This chain uses TRBV11-3 with TRBJ1-1; 7 bases align to TRBD1. The CDR3 loop spans 16 amino acids. CDR1 is SGHNT and CDR2 is YENEEA in the germline V gene. V lost 1 base, J lost 6 bases, and 11 bases stayed unmatched. Written as DNA, the CDR3 is TGTGCCAGCAGCTTAGGAGGGACAGCTGGGGACTCTGAAGCTTTCTTT. Translating gives CASSLGGTAGDSEAFF.

This chain connects TRBV2 to TRBJ2-7, with 9 bases that match TRBD1. The CDR3 runs 15 residues. Germline CDR1 is SNHLY and CDR2 is FYNNEI. Losses at the gene ends were 2 bases for V and 3 bases for J; bases not matched to a gene: 5. The CDR3 bases are TGTGCCAGCAGTGAATCGGGACAGGGATACTACGAGCAGTACTTC. Translated, it gives CASSESGQGYYEQYF. Looking up the rest from reference TRBV2 and TRBJ2-7 gives the full variable domain: EPEVTQTPSHQVTQMGQEVILRCVPISNHLYFYWYRQILGQKVEFLVSFYNNEISEKSEIFDDQFSVERPDGSNFTLKIRSTKLEDSAMYFCASSESGQGYYEQYFGPGTRLTVT.

The V and J genes are TRBV4-1 and TRBJ2-1, with D perhaps TRBD2 (6 bases). V was clipped by 3 bases and J by 7 bases, with 19 bases between them. CDR1 is MGHRA and CDR2 is YSYEKL in the germline V gene. The CDR3 is 16 amino acids. Here the CDR3 reads CASSQDRDWDVNEQFF. The CDR3, as DNA: TGCGCCAGCAGCCAGGACCGGGACTGGGACGTGAATGAGCAGTTCTTC.

The chain recombines TRBV19 with TRBJ2-7; the match to TRBD1 covers 12 bases. Trimming took 5 bases from V and 11 from J; bases not matched to a gene: 10. The CDR3 runs 14 residues. Germline-derived CDR1 and CDR2 are LNHDA and SQIVND (reference sequence). This chain's CDR3 is CASSSGTGGWAKYF. CDR3 DNA: TGTGCCAGTAGTTCCGGGACAGGGGGCTGGGCAAAGTACTTC.

This chain uses TRBV2 with TRBJ2-7; TRBD1 matches 9 bases. Trimming at V came to 8 bases and at J to 6 bases, leaving 14 bases not matched to a gene. This CDR3 region has 15 residues. The germline V gene has CDR1 SNHLY and CDR2 FYNNEI. Here the CDR3 DNA reads TGTGCCAGCTCTCCCTCAGGGACAGGGTACCGCGAGCAGTACTTC. This encodes CASSPSGTGYREQYF. Full variable domain (outside the CDR3, taken from reference TRBV2 and TRBJ2-7): EPEVTQTPSHQVTQMGQEVILRCVPISNHLYFYWYRQILGQKVEFLVSFYNNEISEKSEIFDDQFSVERPDGSNFTLKIRSTKLEDSAMYFCASSPSGTGYREQYFGPGTRLTVT.

The chain uses TRBV9 and TRBJ2-1; 9 bases are a match to TRBD2. The V gene's germline CDR1 is SGDLS and CDR2 YYNGEE. The CDR3 spans 15 residues. The trim removed 3 bases at V and 7 bases at J, leaving 8 bases unmatched. CDR3 loop: CASSGGLARGNEQFF. The CDR3 DNA reads as TGTGCCAGCAGCGGGGGACTAGCAAGAGGGAATGAGCAGTTCTTC.

The gene calls are TRBV30 and TRBJ1-4, with a possible D match to TRBD1 (6 bases). The V and J ends lost 4 bases and 0 bases respectively, with 12 bases between them. Germline V gene lookup returns CDR1 GTSNPN and CDR2 SVGIG (reference sequence). This CDR3 is built from 15 residues. The CDR3 spells CAWTRTDSTNEKLFF. As DNA, the CDR3 is TGTGCCTGGACCCGGACAGATTCAACTAATGAAAAACTGTTTTTT.

The genes are TRBV29-1 and TRBJ2-1; TRBD1 matches 10 bases. The CDR3 loop spans 14 amino acids. Trimming cost V 5 bases and J 5 bases; bases outside gene matches: 6. Germline lookup yields CDR1 SQVTM and CDR2 ANQGSEA. The CDR3 loop is CSVRSGTGDNEQFF. Here the CDR3 DNA reads TGCAGCGTTCGATCCGGGACAGGGGACAATGAGCAGTTCTTC.

The chain combines TRBV30 with TRBJ1-2; TRBD1 agrees at 7 bases. This CDR3 contains 15 residues. CDR1 and CDR2 from the germline V gene are GTSNPN and SVGIG (reference sequence). The V gene end was trimmed by 2 bases and the J gene end by 3 bases; junction bases not matched to a gene: 9. CDR3 in DNA: TGTGCCTGGAGTCCTAGGACAGGTAACGACTATGGCTACACCTTC. Translating it yields CAWSPRTGNDYGYTF.

V usage is TRBV2 and J usage is TRBJ2-5; 9 bases map to TRBD2. Germline-derived CDR1 and CDR2 are SNHLY and FYNNEI. The V gene end was trimmed by 7 bases and the J gene end by 5 bases; junction bases not matched to a gene: 11. This CDR3 has 15 amino acids. CDR3 amino acids: CASKVAGGPGETQYF. For the CDR3, the DNA is TGTGCCAGCAAAGTGGCGGGAGGGCCGGGGGAGACCCAGTACTTC.

This clone showed up just a few times. This sequence joins TRBV19 and TRBJ1-4, with D perhaps matching TRBD1 (5 bases). V shed 7 bases and J shed 7 bases, with 16 bases lying between them. Germline assignment: CDR1 LNHDA and CDR2 SQIVND (reference sequence). The length of the CDR3 is 14 residues. In nucleotides, the CDR3 is TGTGCCAGTAAGAAGGCAGGGATTGGTGAAAAACTGTTTTTT. This encodes CASKKAGIGEKLFF.

The genes are TRBV2 and TRBJ2-7, with 9 bases identical to TRBD2. V lost 2 bases and J lost 3; bases outside the gene matches: 8. Germline V lookup: CDR1 SNHLY, CDR2 FYNNEI. The CDR3 runs to 16 residues. The CDR3 coding sequence is TGTGCCAGCAGTGAAATCCCGGCTAGCGGGATCTACGAGCAGTACTTC. This gives the protein CASSEIPASGIYEQYF.

The chain's CDR3 is CASSFSGGGGNTIYF. For the CDR3, the DNA is TGTGCCAGCAGCTTTTCTGGCGGGGGTGGTAACACCATATATTTT. V is TRBV7-2 and J is TRBJ1-3; TRBD1 might be the D (5 bases). Germline lookup yields CDR1 SGHTA and CDR2 FQGNSA. Trimming shortened V by 3 bases and J by 7 bases, and 16 bases separated the two germline ends. The CDR3 runs 15 residues.